The clone carrying this T cell receptor beta chain was seen a single time. Its target is not known. The data were obtained in a study of shared clonotypes between healthy human individuals. General study points: In general, naive subsets displayed greater estimated richness than memory subsets did. For naive CD4 cells, around 5% of clonotypes were shared across a few donors. Lower generation probabilities were found for non-shared clonotypes than for those shared by all four donors.

Using immunoSEQ multiplex PCR, the repertoire was profiled, and TCRdb retains in-frame clones only, with some absent. The table lists roughly 1 million clones, approximately 80% of them singletons. V was clipped by 2 bases and J by 6 bases, with 10 bases between them. The CDR3 covers 13 residues. Germline CDR1 reads SGHDN; CDR2 reads FVKESK. The source is a man younger than 35 in good health. Some clones in this sample may be carry-over from other donors' samples. Sequenced: memory CD4+ T cells from PBMCs. The subset is: CD45RA-negative fraction. This chain uses TRBV14 with TRBJ2-5, with D possibly being TRBD1 or TRBD2 (5 bases each). This CDR3 reads CASSQSGGQTQYF. The CDR3 DNA follows: TGTGCCAGCAGCCAATCTGGGGGACAGACCCAGTACTTC.